Sequencing of this TCR beta chain was carried out in a study of blood T cell repertoires in COVID-19. Study overall: Samples came from the United States, Italy and Spain, spanning acute and convalescent COVID-19.

Sequenced by immunoSEQ multiplex PCR; TCRdb stores in-frame clones only, minus some. The sample contains a few hundred thousand clones, roughly 80% of which appear only once. The germline V gene encodes CDR1 SGHVS and CDR2 FNYEAQ. CDR3 length equals 14 residues. The trim removed 1 base at V and 8 bases at J, leaving 6 bases unmatched. This chain connects TRBV7-6 to TRBJ1-2; 8 positions match TRBD1. This receptor was identified in a man in his 60s who had recovered from COVID-19. The sample consisted of peripheral blood. In DNA form, the CDR3 reads TGTGCCAGCAGCTTAGTCCAGGGGGCTCAAGGCTACACCTTC. Translated: CASSLVQGAQGYTF.